This T cell receptor beta chain was recorded in a study of T-cell reconstitution after alpha-beta-depleted transplantation in children. The germline V gene encodes CDR1 SGHRS and CDR2 YFSETQ. This CDR3 is 12 amino acids long. The V end lost 0 bases, the J end lost 7 bases, and 5 bases lay between the germline ends. Researchers prepared the TCRbeta library using unique molecular identifiers, the study reports. MiXCR, applied by TCRdb to the PCR reads, yields one record per CDR3 protein. The data show hundreds of thousands of distinct CDR3 sequences, around 13% seen once. The sample holds many counts of this clonotype. Its cognate antigen is unknown. Points from the study as a whole: When one year had passed after transplant, most T-cell counts and diversity came from newly produced T cells.

The gene calls are TRBV5-1 and TRBJ2-4; D is unresolved. Here the sequenced sample was PBMCs, taken before TCRalphabeta/CD19-depleted stem cell transplant. This sequence was found in a girl aged 2 to 9 with congenital amegakaryocytic thrombocytopenia, due to receive a stem cell transplant. CDR3 protein: CASSLERNIQYF. DNA for the CDR3: TGCGCCAGCAGCTTGGAAAGGAACATTCAGTACTTC.